This TCR beta chain originates from a study of T cells after somatic rescue of genetic block. The V end was cut by 7 bases, the J end by 8 bases, with 17 bases between. The CDR3 spans 13 residues. Looked up from germline, CDR1 is LNHDA and CDR2 is SQIVND (reference sequence). Only a few counts were recorded for this clone. Measured with immunoSEQ multiplex PCR; TCRdb has only the in-frame clones, and not every one. In the table there are 88,000 or so clones, approximately 90% of which are singletons. This chain connects TRBV19 to TRBJ1-2; the D gene is possibly TRBD1 (5 bases). Sequencing was done on a sample of peripheral blood mononuclear cells (PBMCs). This sequence was found in a woman between 18 and 30 years old. The CDR3 bases are TGTGCCAGTACAGGGACGTCCTACGGGGGCTACACCTTC. This codes for CASTGTSYGGYTF.